The 24 T cell receptor beta chains reported below all come from one sample, sequenced in a study of PD-1 blockade in classical Hodgkin lymphoma. Time point defined: newly diagnosed, previously untreated cHL patient sample. Some clones are missing from TCRdb's copy, which holds only in-frame ones; the method was immunoSEQ multiplex PCR. The table includes about 46,000 clones, roughly 90% detected once. Material: peripheral blood mononuclear cells (PBMCs). These receptors originate from a human donor with classical Hodgkin lymphoma.

The chain joins TRBV9 to TRBJ1-4, with TRBD1 identical over 9 bases. V trimming: 4 bases; J trimming: 5 bases; junction bases outside the gene matches: 3. The CDR3 loop spans 14 amino acids. Germline CDR1 and CDR2: SGDLS and YYNGEE. The CDR3 loop is CASSWGTGNEKLFF. The DNA for the CDR3 is TGTGCCAGCAGCTGGGGGACAGGGAATGAAAAACTGTTTTTT.

This clone was found once. The chain is built from TRBV14 and TRBJ2-1; 7 bases fit TRBD2. V shed 0 bases, J shed 9 bases, and the junction held 8 bases outside the gene matches. The V gene's germline CDR1 is SGHDN and CDR2 FVKESK. The CDR3 length is 15 residues. CDR3 sequence: CASSQDLAGVGEQFF. The CDR3 DNA reads TGTGCCAGCAGCCAAGATTTGGCGGGAGTGGGTGAGCAGTTCTTC.

The chain has TRBV19 and TRBJ1-3; D is undetermined. V shed 7 bases and J shed 0 bases, with 10 bases lying between them. The CDR3 extends over 14 amino acids. Germline CDR1 LNHDA, CDR2 SQIVND (reference sequence). CDR3 sequence (DNA): TGTGCCAGTAATGGACTGTTCTCTGGAAACACCATATATTTT. It specifies CASNGLFSGNTIYF.

The chain links TRBV27 to TRBJ2-7, with 9 bases identical to TRBD2. CDR1 MNHEY and CDR2 SMNVEV come from the germline V gene (reference sequence). V dropped 3 bases and J dropped 5; count of bases not matched to a gene: 5. The CDR3 runs 14 residues. CDR3 DNA sequence: TGTGCCAGCAGTTTGGTTAGCGGGAGCCACGAGCAGTACTTC. It encodes CASSLVSGSHEQYF.

The chain is built from TRBV27 and TRBJ2-2; D is undetermined. The CDR3 covers 14 residues. Trimming took 0 bases from V and 3 from J, leaving 5 bases between them. The germline V gene encodes CDR1 MNHEY and CDR2 SMNVEV (reference sequence). CDR3 in DNA: TGTGCCAGCAGTTTATCTTCCCACACCGGGGAGCTGTTTTTT. Translated: CASSLSSHTGELFF.

The V and J genes are TRBV10-3 and TRBJ2-6; D is perhaps TRBD1 or TRBD2 (6 bases each). The CDR3 covers 16 residues. The V end was cut by 4 bases, the J end by 0 bases, with 10 bases between. The germline V gene has CDR1 ENHRY and CDR2 SYGVKD. Here the CDR3 reads CAISVGGPSGANVLTF. As DNA, the CDR3 is TGTGCCATCAGTGTGGGGGGCCCCTCTGGGGCCAACGTCCTGACTTTC.

The V call is TRBV7-3, the J call TRBJ1-1; 7 bases fit TRBD1. V was clipped by 5 bases and J by 0 bases; unmatched bases: 12. Per the germline V gene, CDR1 is SGHTA and CDR2 is FQGTGA. The CDR3 contains 17 residues. CDR3 nucleotides: TGTGCCAGCAGCGGGGAACCGGGACAGCGGATGAACACTGAAGCTTTCTTT. Protein product: CASSGEPGQRMNTEAFF. Full variable domain (missing parts from reference TRBV7-3 and TRBJ1-1): GAGVSQTPSNKVTEKGKYVELRCDPISGHTALYWYRQSLGQGPEFLIYFQGTGAADDSGLPNDRFFAVRPEGSVSTLKIQRTERGDSAVYLCASSGEPGQRMNTEAFFGQGTRLTVV.

The gene calls are TRBV27 and TRBJ2-5; D unresolved. Germline loops: CDR1 MNHEY, CDR2 SMNVEV (reference sequence). This CDR3 spans 11 amino acids. Trimming shortened V by 3 bases and J by 4 bases, and 3 bases separated the two germline ends. DNA for the CDR3: TGTGCCAGCAGTTTGGGAGAGACCCAGTACTTC. This gives the protein CASSLGETQYF.

The chain couples TRBV14 to TRBJ2-3; the D gene could be TRBD1 or TRBD2 (5 bases each). Germline V gene lookup returns CDR1 SGHDN and CDR2 FVKESK. The CDR3 covers 15 residues. Trimming left V 3 bases short and J 1 base short, with 11 bases between. Here the CDR3 DNA reads TGTGCCAGCAGCCATTTACGGGACCGCACAGATACGCAGTATTTT. Its translation: CASSHLRDRTDTQYF.

In its sample, this clone is medium-sized (0.01 to 0.1%). The rearrangement links TRBV4-1 to TRBJ2-1; D uncertain. Germline loops: CDR1 MGHRA, CDR2 YSYEKL. The CDR3 sequence is 13 residues long. The germline V and J ends were trimmed by 0 bases and 5 bases, with 5 bases remaining between them. The CDR3 spells CASSQDRHNEQFF. DNA for the CDR3: TGCGCCAGCAGCCAAGACAGGCACAATGAGCAGTTCTTC.

The rearrangement links TRBV29-1 to TRBJ1-1, with 10 bases identical to TRBD1. The CDR3 extends over 14 amino acids. V was clipped by 6 bases and J by 6 bases; unmatched bases: 10. CDR1 is SQVTM, CDR2 ANQGSEA, per germline. The CDR3 reads CSVRSGQGSAEAFF. DNA for the CDR3: TGCAGCGTGCGGTCGGGACAGGGGAGCGCTGAAGCTTTCTTT.

J is TRBJ1-5 and V is TRBV6-1; no reliable D call. Germline lookup yields CDR1 MNHNS and CDR2 SASEGT. This CDR3 contains 15 residues. Trimming removed 3 bases from V and 3 bases from J, with 12 bases in between. The DNA of the CDR3 is TGTGCCAGCAGTGAGACGGGGATACCCAATCAGCCCCAGCATTTT. Protein sequence: CASSETGIPNQPQHF.

CDR3 protein: CASSILGTLTRNEKLFF. For the CDR3, the DNA is TGTGCCAGTAGTATTTTGGGGACCCTTACCCGGAATGAAAAACTGTTTTTT. The chain is built from TRBV19 and TRBJ1-4; possible D gene TRBD1, 5 bases. V was shortened by 3 bases and J by 5 bases, with 19 bases between the two germline ends. The CDR3 consists of 17 residues. Germline lookup yields CDR1 LNHDA and CDR2 SQIVND (reference sequence). Full variable domain (rest looked up from reference TRBV19 and TRBJ1-4): DGGITQSPKYLFRKEGQNVTLSCEQNLNHDAMYWYRQDPGQGLRLIYYSQIVNDFQKGDIAEGYSVSREKKESFPLTVTSAQKNPTAFYLCASSILGTLTRNEKLFFGSGTQLSVL.

This chain joins TRBV9 and TRBJ1-3, with TRBD1 as a possible D gene (6 bases). Germline values: CDR1 SGDLS, CDR2 YYNGEE. The CDR3 has 15 amino acids. Trimming pared 4 bases from V and 11 bases from J, leaving 22 bases between. Here the CDR3 reads CASSRDAQGAAPIYF. The CDR3 DNA sequence: TGTGCCAGCAGCCGCGACGCACAGGGAGCCGCTCCCATATATTTT.

The V call is TRBV4-1, the J call TRBJ1-1; D may be TRBD1 (6 bases). The germline CDR1 and CDR2 sequences are MGHRA and YSYEKL. Trimming removed 1 base at V and 6 bases at J, with 15 bases between. This CDR3 contains 15 residues. DNA for the CDR3: TGCGCCAGCAGCCAAGTAGGGGGGGTAGGAGCTGAAGCTTTCTTT. It translates to CASSQVGGVGAEAFF.

This sequence joins TRBV28 and TRBJ2-7; 9 bases agree with TRBD1. This CDR3 is 13 amino acids long. The junction had 6 bases not matched to a gene; V was cut back by 5 bases and J by 7 bases. The V gene's germline CDR1 is MDHEN and CDR2 SYDVKM. CDR3 protein: CASSQRQGGEQYF. CDR3 bases: TGTGCCAGCAGTCAAAGACAGGGGGGGGAGCAGTACTTC.

The chain couples TRBV11-3 to TRBJ2-3; 7 nucleotides align to TRBD1. The CDR3 totals 13 residues. Per germline, CDR1 SGHNT and CDR2 YENEEA. Germline trimming cut 4 bases from V and 5 bases from J; bases unmatched to any gene: 3. CDR3 region: CASSSGQLDTQYF. For the CDR3, the DNA is TGTGCCAGCAGCTCGGGACAGTTAGATACGCAGTATTTT.

The chain couples TRBV19 to TRBJ2-5; TRBD2 is a possible D gene (6 bases). Trimming left V 6 bases short and J 7 bases short, with 18 bases between. The CDR3 contains 14 residues. CDR1 and CDR2 from the germline V gene are LNHDA and SQIVND (reference sequence). The CDR3 spells CASRSLGDSGTQYF. CDR3 DNA sequence: TGTGCCAGTAGATCACTGGGGGACTCAGGGACCCAGTACTTC.

V and J are TRBV28 and TRBJ2-1; 12 bases agree with TRBD2. V dropped 6 bases and J dropped 8; count of bases not matched to a gene: 8. CDR1 is MDHEN and CDR2 is SYDVKM in the germline V gene. This CDR3 is built from 15 residues. The CDR3 sequence is CASSLTSGRRDEQFF. CDR3 coding DNA: TGTGCCAGCAGCTTGACTAGCGGGAGACGCGATGAGCAGTTCTTC.

The chain links TRBV27 to TRBJ1-2, with 7 positions matching TRBD1. V was clipped by 7 bases and J by 9 bases; unmatched bases: 14. Germline V gene data show CDR1 as MNHEY and CDR2 as SMNVEV (reference sequence). This CDR3 contains 14 residues. CDR3 loop: CASKFRSRGTSYTF. CDR3 coding DNA: TGTGCCAGCAAATTCAGGAGCAGGGGGACTAGCTACACCTTC.

CDR3 nucleotide sequence: TGTGCCAGCAGCTCCGGACAGGGGGGGACCGGGGAGCTGTTTTTT. Protein product: CASSSGQGGTGELFF. The genes are TRBV11-3 and TRBJ2-2; 10 positions match TRBD1. The CDR3 contains 15 residues. V was pared by 4 bases and J by 5 bases, with 4 bases of the junction left unmatched. Germline loops: CDR1 SGHNT, CDR2 YENEEA.

The rearrangement joins TRBV2 to TRBJ2-7, with 9 bases fitting TRBD1. The V gene end was trimmed by 5 bases and the J gene end by 5 bases; junction bases not matched to a gene: 19. There are 18 residues in the CDR3. The germline CDR1 and CDR2 sequences are SNHLY and FYNNEI. CDR3 coding DNA: TGTGCCAGCAGTTCCCCCGGACAGGGGCATGCCGTCGGGGACGAGCAGTACTTC. This translates into CASSSPGQGHAVGDEQYF.

The chain combines TRBV4-2 with TRBJ2-7; D ambiguous. This CDR3 has 16 amino acids. Germline V lookup: CDR1 LGHNA, CDR2 YNFKEQ. V lost 0 bases and J lost 3, with 15 bases in between. CDR3 DNA sequence: TGTGCCAGCAGCCAAGAAAAAGGGCTCAGACACTACGAGCAGTACTTC. This encodes CASSQEKGLRHYEQYF.

CDR3 bases: TGTGCCAGCAGCTTGGGACAGGGGCTACACGAGCAGTACTTC. Amino acids: CASSLGQGLHEQYF. V gene TRBV13 combines with J gene TRBJ2-7, with 10 bases aligning to TRBD1. V was clipped by 3 bases and J by 5 bases; unmatched bases: 4. This CDR3 has 14 amino acids. Germline assignment: CDR1 PRHDT and CDR2 FYEKMQ (reference sequence).